The text below deals with one TCR beta chain. Its antigen is not known. The sample's time point: week 35, safety follow-up. In every dose of vaccine, 300 ug of mutant IDH1 20-mer peptide was given alongside topical imiquimod. This sample was included in a study of a mutant IDH1 vaccine in newly diagnosed glioma. With V trimmed by 4 bases and J by 1 base, 7 bases remained unmatched. CDR1 is MGHRA and CDR2 is YSYEKL in the germline V gene. The CDR3 is 18 residues long. Produced via immunoSEQ multiplex PCR; TCRdb's table is partial and in-frame only. The repertoire consists of tens of thousands of clones, with around 84% occurring once and the leading ten covering 3.5% to 5%.

The receptor comes from a man younger than 45 with glioma. The sample consisted of PBMCs, taken from a glioma patient whose treatment included an IDH1 peptide vaccine. The chain employs TRBV4-1 and TRBJ2-3, with TRBD2 matching 14 bases. The CDR3 nucleotides are TGCGCCAGCAGCCCGCGACTAGCGGGGGGGCCCCGCACAGATACGCAGTATTTT. Residues: CASSPRLAGGPRTDTQYF.